Shown below are 19 T cell receptor beta chains from a single sample sequenced in a study of T cell responses to AZD1222 COVID-19 vaccine. The assay was immunoSEQ multiplex PCR, and TCRdb's table has in-frame clones only and misses some. The sample shows 150,000 or so clones, about 89% of them seen only once. Sequenced material: peripheral blood, taken on day 0 of AZD1222 vaccination. The receptors originated from an adult in good health.

The V gene is TRBV7-6, the J gene TRBJ1-4; 8 nucleotides agree with TRBD1. With V trimmed by 1 base and J by 8 bases, 12 bases remained unmatched. The CDR3 is 17 residues long. Germline V gene sequence: CDR1 SGHVS, CDR2 FNYEAQ. CDR3 region: CASSLGVQGAIGEKLFF. CDR3 sequence (DNA): TGTGCCAGCAGCTTAGGTGTTCAGGGGGCGATAGGAGAAAAACTGTTTTTT.

The chain links TRBV19 to TRBJ1-6, with a weak D call TRBD1 (5 bases). CDR1 and CDR2 (germline): LNHDA, SQIVND (reference sequence). The CDR3 totals 15 residues. V lost 4 bases, J lost 7 bases, and 14 bases lay in between. The CDR3 DNA follows: TGTGCCAGTAGTACCAACCAGGGAGGCAATTCACCCCTCCACTTT. Protein product: CASSTNQGGNSPLHF.

The chain recombines TRBV6-6 with TRBJ2-1; D uncertain. This CDR3 has 13 residues. V was shortened by 0 bases and J by 8 bases, with 8 bases between the two germline ends. Germline V gives CDR1 MNHNY, CDR2 SVGAGI (reference sequence). The CDR3 bases are TGTGCCAGCAGTTACTCCACTCCGGATGAGCAGTTCTTC. Its translation: CASSYSTPDEQFF.

This chain uses TRBV12-5 with TRBJ2-7, with D maybe TRBD1 (5 bases). CDR3 length equals 17 residues. The V end was cut by 0 bases, the J end by 0 bases, with 15 bases between. In germline, CDR1 is LGHNT, CDR2 FRNRAP. For the CDR3, the DNA is TGTGCTAGTGGTTTGGTCCCCCCAGGGCTCATCTCCTACGAGCAGTACTTC. Encoded protein: CASGLVPPGLISYEQYF.

The gene calls are TRBV2 and TRBJ1-5; a weak D match, TRBD1 (6 bases). V gave up 2 bases and J gave up 6 bases, with 11 bases separating them. This CDR3 has 14 residues. Germline V gene data show CDR1 as SNHLY and CDR2 as FYNNEI. The CDR3 DNA sequence: TGTGCCAGCAGTGAAAGTGACAGGTTTCAGCCCCAGCATTTT. Its protein is CASSESDRFQPQHF.

The V gene is TRBV2, the J gene TRBJ1-5, with D unresolved. CDR1 and CDR2 (germline): SNHLY, FYNNEI. V shed 2 bases and J shed 10 bases, with 12 bases lying between them. The length of the CDR3 is 13 residues. The CDR3 loop reads CASSETGRGPQHF. DNA of the CDR3: TGTGCCAGCAGTGAAACGGGCCGGGGTCCCCAGCATTTT.

The CDR3 protein is CASSSRGDGGELFF. The DNA for the CDR3 is TGTGCCAGCAGCTCAAGGGGGGATGGCGGGGAGCTGTTTTTT. This chain links TRBV7-2 with TRBJ2-2; possibly TRBD1 or TRBD2 for D (6 bases each). Between the trimmed V and J ends, which lost 4 bases and 7 bases, there was a span of 13 bases. This CDR3 comprises 14 residues. The germline V gene encodes CDR1 SGHTA and CDR2 FQGNSA.

The rearrangement links TRBV5-1 to TRBJ2-5; D gene ambiguous. The germline V gene encodes CDR1 SGHRS and CDR2 YFSETQ. This CDR3 spans 15 amino acids. Trimming left V 4 bases short and J 4 bases short, with 17 bases between. The CDR3, as DNA: TGCGCCAGCAGCCAGAACACCGGAACGGGAGAGACCCAGTACTTC. Translating it yields CASSQNTGTGETQYF. The whole variable domain, remainder taken from reference TRBV5-1 and TRBJ2-5, is KAGVTQTPRYLIKTRGQQVTLSCSPISGHRSVSWYQQTPGQGLQFLFEYFSETQRNKGNFPGRFSGRQFSNSRSEMNVSTLELGDSALYLCASSQNTGTGETQYFGPGTRLLVL.

The chain carries TRBV4-1 and TRBJ1-2, with a possible D match to TRBD1 (6 bases). The CDR3 spans 15 residues. V dropped 1 base and J dropped 4 bases, with 13 bases sitting between them. The germline gives CDR1 MGHRA, CDR2 YSYEKL. CDR3: CASSQVWTELYGYTF. CDR3 nucleotide sequence: TGCGCCAGCAGCCAAGTCTGGACAGAGCTCTATGGCTACACCTTC.

As for this clone: The sample contains more than one DNA sequence encoding this CDR3. This rearrangement joins TRBV29-1 to TRBJ1-1; D not certain. CDR1 SQVTM and CDR2 ANQGSEA come from the germline V gene. Trimming pared 7 bases from V and 1 base from J, leaving 4 bases between. This CDR3 has 10 residues. CDR3 sequence (DNA): TGCAGCGCCCAGAACACTGAAGCTTTCTTT. Translated: CSAQNTEAFF.

V usage is TRBV12-5 and J usage is TRBJ2-5, with D maybe TRBD2 (5 bases). Germline V gives CDR1 LGHNT, CDR2 FRNRAP. The length of the CDR3 is 13 residues. Trimming pared 4 bases from V and 4 bases from J, leaving 10 bases between. CDR3 nucleotide sequence: TGTGCTAGTGGTTCGGGATTCATAGAGACCCAGTACTTC. It codes for CASGSGFIETQYF.

This rearrangement joins TRBV3-1 (or the pseudogene TRBV3-2) to TRBJ2-1, with D possibly being TRBD2 (6 bases). CDR1 and CDR2 (germline): LGHDT, YNNKEL (reference sequence). This CDR3 has 15 residues. Between the trimmed V and J ends, which lost 3 bases and 8 bases, there was a span of 17 bases. CDR3 sequence reads: CASSQFLGGGHEQFF. The CDR3 DNA is TGTGCCAGCAGCCAGTTTCTCGGGGGAGGCCATGAGCAGTTCTTC.

The chain employs TRBV3-1 (or the pseudogene TRBV3-2) and TRBJ2-1, with 9 bases fitting TRBD2. J was trimmed by 2 bases and V by 1 base; bases with no gene match: 6. The CDR3 loop spans 17 amino acids. Germline V gene data show CDR1 as LGHDT and CDR2 as YNNKEL (reference sequence). The CDR3 spells CASSQVFSGGPYNEQFF. DNA of the CDR3: TGTGCCAGCAGCCAAGTGTTCAGCGGGGGGCCCTACAATGAGCAGTTCTTC.

The CDR3 reads CASSQDRWSQGLRSLYGYTF. The CDR3 nucleotides read TGCGCCAGCAGCCAAGACAGGTGGTCACAGGGGCTCCGTTCCTTATATGGCTACACCTTC. This rearrangement joins TRBV4-1 to TRBJ1-2; TRBD1 agrees at 7 bases. Germline V gives CDR1 MGHRA, CDR2 YSYEKL. V lost 0 bases and J lost 5; bases outside the gene matches: 21. This CDR3 comprises 20 residues.

The chain has TRBV7-2 and TRBJ1-5, with D possibly being TRBD1 (5 bases). This CDR3 is 16 amino acids long. V was pared by 5 bases and J by 1 base, with 15 bases between. Germline V gene data show CDR1 as SGHTA and CDR2 as FQGNSA. The CDR3: CASSLTGTASNQPQHF. CDR3 nucleotide sequence: TGTGCCAGCAGCCTTACCGGGACCGCGAGCAATCAGCCCCAGCATTTT.

J is TRBJ2-3 and V is TRBV13; D call uncertain. The germline V gene has CDR1 PRHDT and CDR2 FYEKMQ (reference sequence). Trimming removed 5 bases from V and 4 bases from J, with 4 bases in between. The CDR3 contains 11 residues. CDR3 amino acids: CASSAADTQYF. CDR3 DNA: TGTGCCAGCAGCGCTGCAGATACGCAGTATTTT.

This chain uses TRBV5-1 with TRBJ1-2, with D unclear. CDR3 length equals 14 residues. Trimming took off 2 bases at V and 3 bases at J, with 11 bases between the two ends. Germline loops: CDR1 SGHRS, CDR2 YFSETQ. In DNA form, the CDR3 reads TGCGCCAGCAGCTTACCAGGACGGGACTATGGCTACACCTTC. Translation: CASSLPGRDYGYTF.

This CDR3 is CASSKDVYGYTF. DNA of the CDR3: TGTGCCAGCAGCAAAGATGTCTATGGCTACACCTTC. This chain joins TRBV21-1 and TRBJ1-2. TRBV21-1 is recorded as a pseudogene. The CDR3 length is 12 residues.

The V and J genes are TRBV5-4 and TRBJ2-7; D is possibly TRBD2 (6 bases). Per the germline V gene, CDR1 is SGHNT and CDR2 is YYREEE (reference sequence). This CDR3 comprises 14 residues. Deletions cut 2 bases from V and 4 bases from J, with 13 bases between. The CDR3 region is CASSFWGVTYEQYF. The CDR3 DNA follows: TGTGCCAGCAGCTTCTGGGGGGTTACTTACGAGCAGTACTTC. The full variable domain, rest sourced from reference TRBV5-4 and TRBJ2-7, is ETGVTQSPTHLIKTRGQQVTLRCSSQSGHNTVSWYQQALGQGPQFIFQYYREEENGRGNFPPRFSGLQFPNYSSELNVNALELDDSALYLCASSFWGVTYEQYFGPGTRLTVT.